This TCR beta chain was sequenced for a study of molecular identifiers for immune sequencing clone quantification listed by TCRdb under 2018. Study-wide context: For a replicate experiment, RNA from around 20,000 or 99,000 naive CD8 T cells was divided into five aliquots, of which four were sequenced. CD8 T cells were used in a methods study to benchmark molecular-identifier clustering-based TCR repertoire sequencing (MIDCIRS) and TCR RNA copy counting. General conclusions and limits of the study: Identical TCR molecules sharing a barcode could cause highly expanded clone sizes to be underestimated. Modeling indicated approximately 2.7 TCR RNA copies recovered per cell, compared with 9.5 to 10 by digital PCR, which implies a capture efficiency of around 30%. When barcode sub-clustering was not used, chimeric consensus sequences inflated TCR diversity, with chimeras reaching as high as 47%. Even against a background of 800,000 to 1,000,000 naive CD8 T cells, spiked-in Jurkat TCR RNA amounting to a single cell's worth was reported to be detectable. Spiked-in Jurkat TCR RNA (10 copies' worth), which is not part of the donor repertoire, was contained in the naive libraries. In CMV-specific effector cells, clones with more than 20 RNA copies accounted for over 97% of molecules, whereas in naive cells such clones accounted for under 1%.

Libraries of naive CD8 T cells were built from around 20,000 to 1,000,000 sorted cells, with 10%, 30% or 50% of the purified RNA used. Naive CD8 T cells, defined as CD8+CD4-CCR7+CD45RA+, were FACS-sorted into RLT Plus buffer on a BD FACSAria II. To test detection sensitivity, Jurkat RNA equivalent to more than eight TCR copies was spiked into samples of roughly 18,000-1,000,000 naive CD8 T cells. CD8 T cells were enriched with RosetteSep CD8+ T Cell Enrichment Cocktail and Ficoll-Paque, followed by ACK red cell lysis. CDR1 and CDR2, per the germline V gene (reference sequence), are LNHDA and SQIVND. Counted from cysteine to phenylalanine, this CDR3 has 13 amino acids. The entry retains the CDR3 DNA only, 39 bases that are in frame from base 1. From V the trimming removes 9 bases and from J it removes 3 bases, while the gene matches leave 5 bases of the junction unaccounted for. This clonotype was found many times. What this receptor recognizes is not known. No much larger clonotype is one base removed from it; base qualities were not supplied.

The library was prepared using PCR. The sample was run on an Illumina HiSeq 4000. Bulk TCR libraries were made following a previously described method, with the TCR primers given in Table S5. Purification of total RNA was performed with the Qiagen AllPrep DNA/RNA kit. Reads from multiple sequencing runs of the same library were pooled before analysis. The study's own analysis went as follows. Reads were retained only if the reads had an exact TCR constant sequence, and the retained reads were trimmed to 150 nt and grouped according to their 12-nt molecular barcodes. Reads in each barcode group were sub-clustered using a 15% Levenshtein threshold, and a quality-weighted consensus sequence was built for each RNA molecule. Non-functional sequences were removed, as were lower-count sequences one edit away from another. On the basis of fitting two negative binomial distributions, barcode sub-clusters with fewer than 20% of the maximum read count were discarded. TCRdb cleaned the public reads at Q25 with fastp, built clones with MiXCR and kept in-frame beta chains. CDR3 protein sequences are deduplicated, and each keeps its most common genes and DNA. TCRdb's processing, not the authors' own work, is the source of the V and J calls. Within this sample are 300,000 to 400,000 distinct CDR3 sequences, with about 20% of them counted one time only. The top ten clonotypes cover approximately 0.8% of the sample.

The sequence came from a human donor in good health. Some libraries in this study had Jurkat cell RNA spiked in. The sequence links TRBV19 to TRBJ2-3, and 8 bases in between align with TRBD1. Input material: naive CD8+ T cells from blood, with Jurkat cell RNA spiked in. The intended sense of this specimen's cell subset or site label: FACS-sorted CD8+CD4-CCR7+CD45RA+ naive T cells. The nucleotide sequence reads TGTGCCAGCAGTGACAGGGGTACAGATACGCAGTATTTT. Its amino acids are CASSDRGTDTQYF. The reference TRBV19 and TRBJ2-3 proteins fill in what lies around the CDR3, so the full variable domain reads DGGITQSPKYLFRKEGQNVTLSCEQNLNHDAMYWYRQDPGQGLRLIYYSQIVNDFQKGDIAEGYSVSREKKESFPLTVTSAQKNPTAFYLCASSDRGTDTQYFGPGTRLTVL.